The 18 T cell receptor beta chains below were found in one sample sequenced in a study of OX40 agonist ivuxolimab in advanced cancers. Data came from immunoSEQ multiplex PCR; TCRdb stores just in-frame clones and leaves some out. The sample includes roughly 74,000 clones, around 94% seen only once; the top ten take approximately 20%. The sample was CD4+ or CD8+ T cells sorted from blood, taken in a trial of the OX40 agonist ivuxolimab. Receptor source: an adult with an advanced solid tumor such as melanoma, head and neck, liver or kidney cancer.

This chain joins TRBV29-1 and TRBJ2-2; TRBD2 matches 7 bases. The germline V gene encodes CDR1 SQVTM and CDR2 ANQGSEA. This CDR3 is built from 13 residues. V gave up 6 bases and J gave up 7 bases; unmatched junction bases: 8. CDR3 loop: CSVRSGVGGELFF. In DNA, the CDR3 is TGCAGCGTAAGAAGCGGGGTTGGCGGGGAGCTGTTTTTT.

This chain connects TRBV29-1 to TRBJ2-3; possibly TRBD2 for D (6 bases). Germline V gene data show CDR1 as SQVTM and CDR2 as ANQGSEA. CDR3 length equals 14 residues. V lost 3 bases to trimming and J lost 1 base, with 11 bases between them. CDR3 nucleotides: TGCAGCGTTGAGCGGGAAGGCGGCACAGATACGCAGTATTTT. Translation gives CSVEREGGTDTQYF.

Worth noting for this clone: A read error may account for a junction end that differs from germline. V usage is TRBV7-7 and J usage is TRBJ2-3, with D unresolved. The CDR3 totals 14 residues. CDR1 and CDR2 from the germline V gene are SSHAT and FNYEAQ (reference sequence). The CDR3 loop reads CASSLSDPPDTQYF. In nucleotides, the CDR3 is TGTGCTAGCAGCTTATCCGACCCCCCCGATACGCAGTATTTT.

The chain links TRBV6-5 to TRBJ1-1; no clear D gene. Trimming shortened V by 0 bases and J by 0 bases, and 8 bases separated the two germline ends. This CDR3 has 15 residues. CDR1 is MNHEY, CDR2 SVGAGI, per germline. CDR3 DNA sequence: TGTGCCAGCAGTTACTCAGGTAGCTTGAACACTGAAGCTTTCTTT. The encoded protein is CASSYSGSLNTEAFF.

The V gene is TRBV27, the J gene TRBJ2-7; 7 bases align to TRBD1. Germline V gene data show CDR1 as MNHEY and CDR2 as SMNVEV (reference sequence). The CDR3 is 14 amino acids. Germline trimming cut 4 bases from V and 3 bases from J; bases unmatched to any gene: 6. The CDR3 sequence: CASSSTGAHYEQYF. As DNA, the CDR3 is TGTGCCAGCAGTTCAACAGGGGCCCACTACGAGCAGTACTTC.

The chain's CDR3 is CASISTSGSYEQYF. In DNA, the CDR3 is TGTGCCAGCATTTCGACTAGCGGCTCCTACGAGCAGTACTTC. The V call is TRBV6-5, the J call TRBJ2-7, with 9 bases aligning to TRBD2. V dropped 7 bases and J dropped 0; count of bases not matched to a gene: 4. The CDR3 is 14 amino acids. Germline CDR1 is MNHEY and CDR2 is SVGAGI.

This rearrangement joins TRBV4-1 to TRBJ2-1; 8 bases fit TRBD1. Germline trimming cut 2 bases from V and 8 bases from J; bases unmatched to any gene: 5. The germline V gene has CDR1 MGHRA and CDR2 YSYEKL. This CDR3 has 14 residues. In DNA, the CDR3 is TGCGCCAGCAGCCAACGGACAGGGTGGGATGAGCAGTTCTTC. Protein sequence: CASSQRTGWDEQFF.

This sequence joins TRBV27 and TRBJ2-7; TRBD2 is a possible D gene (6 bases). The ends were cut back, 5 bases at V and 3 bases at J, with 17 bases in the middle. Looked up from germline, CDR1 is MNHEY and CDR2 is SMNVEV (reference sequence). This CDR3 has 15 amino acids. The CDR3 reads CASSPNAGTFYEQYF. The DNA of the CDR3 is TGTGCCAGCAGTCCAAACGCCGGGACTTTCTACGAGCAGTACTTC.

The chain recombines TRBV19 with TRBJ2-7, with D perhaps being TRBD1 or TRBD2 (6 bases each). V dropped 7 bases and J dropped 4 bases, with 14 bases sitting between them. Germline CDR1 and CDR2: LNHDA and SQIVND (reference sequence). The length of the CDR3 is 13 residues. CDR3 DNA: TGTGCCAGTAATGAGGGGGGACGATACGAGCAGTACTTC. Translating it yields CASNEGGRYEQYF. The full variable domain, its missing parts supplied by reference TRBV19 and TRBJ2-7, is DGGITQSPKYLFRKEGQNVTLSCEQNLNHDAMYWYRQDPGQGLRLIYYSQIVNDFQKGDIAEGYSVSREKKESFPLTVTSAQKNPTAFYLCASNEGGRYEQYFGPGTRLTVT.

The gene calls are TRBV30 and TRBJ2-1, with D perhaps TRBD2 (5 bases). The CDR3 is 15 amino acids. Trimming stripped 5 bases from V and 0 bases from J, with 14 bases between. Germline CDR1 GTSNPN, CDR2 SVGIG (reference sequence). The DNA of the CDR3 is TGTGCCTGGGACTATGGGCCGGGCTCCTACAATGAGCAGTTCTTC. Protein sequence: CAWDYGPGSYNEQFF.

The chain recombines TRBV6-6 with TRBJ1-1; a weak D match, TRBD1 (5 bases). The germline V gene has CDR1 MNHNY and CDR2 SVGAGI (reference sequence). Trimming left V 5 bases short and J 0 bases short, with 13 bases between. The CDR3 loop spans 15 amino acids. CDR3 amino acids: CASSQQRGVNTEAFF. CDR3 nucleotides: TGTGCCAGCAGTCAGCAACGGGGGGTGAACACTGAAGCTTTCTTT.

The chain uses TRBV4-2 and TRBJ2-1; D may correspond to TRBD1 or TRBD2 (6 bases each). Trimming pared 0 bases from V and 6 bases from J, leaving 15 bases between. The germline gives CDR1 LGHNA, CDR2 YNFKEQ. The CDR3 sequence is 16 residues long. The CDR3, as DNA: TGTGCCAGCAGCCAAGAGGGGGGCCTAGCCCTCAATGAGCAGTTCTTC. Translation: CASSQEGGLALNEQFF.

CDR3 bases: TGCAGTGCTAGACTGGACTACGAGCAGTACTTC. Translated: CSARLDYEQYF. This chain uses TRBV20-1 with TRBJ2-7, with no clear D. The CDR3 extends over 11 amino acids. Per germline, CDR1 DFQATT and CDR2 SNEGSKA (reference sequence). The ends were cut back, 2 bases at V and 3 bases at J, with 5 bases in the middle.

The V and J genes are TRBV28 and TRBJ1-1, with D unresolved. Germline V gives CDR1 MDHEN, CDR2 SYDVKM. The CDR3 has 11 residues. Trimming left V 4 bases short and J 5 bases short, with 5 bases between. Here the CDR3 reads CASSWSTEAFF. DNA of the CDR3: TGTGCCAGCAGTTGGAGTACTGAAGCTTTCTTT.

This clone was counted once. The CDR3 DNA is TGTGCCGCGCGTCCGGGATCTTTGTTAAGTGGCTACACCTTC. Translation: CAARPGSLLSGYTF. The J gene is TRBJ1-2, the V gene TRBV27, with D uncertain. The CDR3 consists of 14 residues. Germline CDR1 and CDR2: MNHEY and SMNVEV (reference sequence). The V end was cut by 11 bases, the J end by 7 bases, with 23 bases between.

V and J are TRBV4-1 and TRBJ2-7, with D tentatively TRBD2 (5 bases). CDR1 and CDR2 from the germline V gene are MGHRA and YSYEKL. The CDR3 consists of 17 residues. V lost 0 bases, J lost 3 bases, and 18 bases lay in between. The CDR3 loop reads CASSQERVPRKGYEQYF. CDR3 coding DNA: TGCGCCAGCAGCCAAGAGCGGGTCCCCCGGAAGGGCTACGAGCAGTACTTC.

CDR3 amino acids: CASSIGSAYGYTF. CDR3 DNA: TGTGCCAGTAGTATAGGGTCAGCCTATGGCTACACCTTC. The chain joins TRBV19 to TRBJ1-2; unclear D gene. The CDR3 covers 13 residues. Trimming took 1 base from V and 4 from J, leaving 7 bases between them. Germline values: CDR1 LNHDA, CDR2 SQIVND (reference sequence).

The chain links TRBV5-4 to TRBJ2-7; TRBD1 agrees at 11 bases. Per germline, CDR1 SGHNT and CDR2 YYREEE (reference sequence). After removal of 5 bases from V and 4 bases from J, the junction contained 8 bases not matched to a gene. The CDR3 is made up of 15 amino acids. Here the CDR3 reads CASSSDRGLFYEQYF. The CDR3 nucleotides read TGTGCCAGCAGTTCGGACAGGGGGCTTTTTTACGAGCAGTACTTC.